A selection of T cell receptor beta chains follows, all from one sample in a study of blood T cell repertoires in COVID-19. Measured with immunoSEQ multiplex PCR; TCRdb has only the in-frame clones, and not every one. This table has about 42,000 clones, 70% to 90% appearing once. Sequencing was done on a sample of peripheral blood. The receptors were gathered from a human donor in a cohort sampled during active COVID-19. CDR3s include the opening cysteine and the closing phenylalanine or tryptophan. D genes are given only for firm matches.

cdr3_nt: TGCGCCAGCAGCCAACATAGCGGGAGGGCCTACGAGCAGTACTTC; cdr3_aa: CASSQHSGRAYEQYF; d_call: TRBD2; j_call: TRBJ2-7; v_call: TRBV4-1
cdr3_nt: TGTGCCATCAGTGAGTCGAACCCTTGGGACACCATCATGAACACTGAAGCTTTCTTT; cdr3_aa: CAISESNPWDTIMNTEAFF; d_call: .; j_call: TRBJ1-1; v_call: TRBV10-3
cdr3_nt: TGTGCCTGGAGTCACGAACGGTTCTACGAGCAGTACTTC; cdr3_aa: CAWSHERFYEQYF; d_call: .; j_call: TRBJ2-7; v_call: TRBV30
cdr3_nt: TGTGCCAGCAGCCAAGAAGCGGCAGGATTCACAGATACGCAGTATTTT; cdr3_aa: CASSQEAAGFTDTQYF; d_call: .; j_call: TRBJ2-3; v_call: TRBV3-1/TRBV3-2
cdr3_nt: TGTGCCAGCAGCAAACTAGCGGGAGGCACCGGGGAGCTGTTTTTT; cdr3_aa: CASSKLAGGTGELFF; d_call: TRBD2; j_call: TRBJ2-2; v_call: TRBV4-2
cdr3_nt: TGCGCCAGCAGCCGAAAAGGGGCTAGCGGATACAATGAGCAGTTCTTC; cdr3_aa: CASSRKGASGYNEQFF; d_call: TRBD2; j_call: TRBJ2-1; v_call: TRBV4-1
cdr3_nt: TGTGCCAGCAGCTTGGATTCAACAGGGAACGCAGCTTTCTTT; cdr3_aa: CASSLDSTGNAAFF; d_call: .; j_call: TRBJ1-1; v_call: TRBV5-4
cdr3_nt: TGTGCCAGCAGCCAAGGGGGGGGCCACGAGCAGTACTTC; cdr3_aa: CASSQGGGHEQYF; d_call: .; j_call: TRBJ2-7; v_call: TRBV3-1/TRBV3-2
cdr3_nt: TGTGCCAGCAGTCACGCCGGACAGGGCCTCAATCAGCCCCAGCATTTT; cdr3_aa: CASSHAGQGLNQPQHF; d_call: TRBD1; j_call: TRBJ1-5; v_call: TRBV7-9
cdr3_nt: TGCGCCAGCAGTGAGACAACAAACTATGGCTACACCTTC; cdr3_aa: CASSETTNYGYTF; d_call: .; j_call: TRBJ1-2; v_call: TRBV5-1